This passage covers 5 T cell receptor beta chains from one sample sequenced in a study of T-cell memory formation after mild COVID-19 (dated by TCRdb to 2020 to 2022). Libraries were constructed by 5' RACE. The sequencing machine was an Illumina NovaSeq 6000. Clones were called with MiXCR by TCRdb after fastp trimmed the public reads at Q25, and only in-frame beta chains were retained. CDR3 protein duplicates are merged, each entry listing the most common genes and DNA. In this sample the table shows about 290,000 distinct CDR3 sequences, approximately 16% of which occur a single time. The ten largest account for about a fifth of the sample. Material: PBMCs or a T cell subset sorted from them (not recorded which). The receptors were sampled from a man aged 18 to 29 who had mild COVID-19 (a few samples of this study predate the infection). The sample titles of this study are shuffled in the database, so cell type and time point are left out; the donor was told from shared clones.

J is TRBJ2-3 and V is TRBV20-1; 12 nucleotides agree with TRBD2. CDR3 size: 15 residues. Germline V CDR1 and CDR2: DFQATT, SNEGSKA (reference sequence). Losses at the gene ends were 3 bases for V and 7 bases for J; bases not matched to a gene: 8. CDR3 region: CSASRSTSGGHTQYF. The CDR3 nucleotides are TGCAGTGCTAGTAGGTCGACTAGCGGGGGACATACGCAGTATTTT.

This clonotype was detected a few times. CDR3 in amino acids: CASGGGQGARNQPQHF. The CDR3 DNA sequence: TGTGCCAGTGGTGGGGGACAGGGGGCGCGCAATCAGCCCCAGCATTTT. The gene calls are TRBV2 and TRBJ1-5; 12 bases are a match to TRBD1. The CDR3 consists of 16 residues. With 9 bases clipped from V and 2 bases from J, the junction kept 8 bases outside the gene matches. Germline V lookup: CDR1 SNHLY, CDR2 FYNNEI.

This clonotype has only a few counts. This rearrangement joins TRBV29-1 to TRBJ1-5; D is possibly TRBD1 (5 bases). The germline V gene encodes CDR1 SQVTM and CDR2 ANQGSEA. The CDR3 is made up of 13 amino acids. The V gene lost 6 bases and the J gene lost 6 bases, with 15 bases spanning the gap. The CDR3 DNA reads TGCAGCGTCCAGGGTGGCCCAGGTCAGCCCCAGCATTTT. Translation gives CSVQGGPGQPQHF.

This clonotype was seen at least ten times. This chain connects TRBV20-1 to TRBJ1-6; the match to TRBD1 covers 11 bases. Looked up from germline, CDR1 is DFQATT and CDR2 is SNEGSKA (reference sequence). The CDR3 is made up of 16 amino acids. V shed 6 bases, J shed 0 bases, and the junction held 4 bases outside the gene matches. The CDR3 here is CSAGDRGASYNSPLHF. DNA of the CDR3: TGCAGTGCAGGGGACAGGGGGGCCTCCTATAATTCACCCCTCCACTTT.

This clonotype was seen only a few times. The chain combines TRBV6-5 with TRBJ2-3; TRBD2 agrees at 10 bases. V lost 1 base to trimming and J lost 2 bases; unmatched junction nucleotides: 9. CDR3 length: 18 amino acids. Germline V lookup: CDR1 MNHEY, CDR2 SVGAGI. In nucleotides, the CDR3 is TGTGCCAGCAGTTACTTCCCTCCTAGCGGGAGAAACACAGATACGCAGTATTTT. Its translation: CASSYFPPSGRNTDTQYF.